The present T cell receptor (beta chain) was sequenced within a study of graft-versus-host responses after intestinal transplantation. Study in general: Tacrolimus plus steroids were given to all recipients for approximately three years, preceded by anti-thymocyte globulin induction.

With respect to this clone: What it binds is not known.

TCRdb's copy holds only in-frame clones and misses some; the assay was immunoSEQ multiplex PCR. The sample holds about 59,000 clones; approximately 94% are singletons and the top ten take 0.35% to 0.45%. Study-wide findings and caveats: Graft-donor T cell macrochimerism in patients accompanied high graft-versus-host to host-versus-graft clonal ratios in allografts. Among recipient marrow samples, GvH clones were found; some appeared first in ileum or blood.

The germline gives CDR1 LGHNA, CDR2 YSLEER. The CDR3 is made up of 18 amino acids. The V segment lost 7 bases and the J segment 0 bases; nucleotides outside the gene matches: 13. The V gene is TRBV4-3, the J gene TRBJ2-4; 9 bases map to TRBD2. The source was unstimulated CD4+ T cells sorted from spleen or lymph node cells, collected before transplant. The TCR originated in a human donor who was the organ donor for an intestinal transplant. This CDR3 is CASMFETSGKIAKNIQYF. CDR3 bases: TGCGCCAGCATGTTTGAGACTAGCGGTAAGATAGCCAAAAACATTCAGTACTTC.